One TCR beta chain is described in this entry. Its antigen remains unknown. The record originates from a study of shared clonotypes between healthy human individuals. On the study more broadly: The donor group consisted of two women and three men, aged 18 to 49.

Each PCR replicate run on unsorted PBMC took in around 300 ng DNA, some 28,000 T cell genomes. Libraries were prepared by immunoSEQ multiplex PCR; TCRdb keeps only in-frame clonotypes and omits some of them. Of roughly 500,000 clones listed, 70% to 80% are singletons. Study-wide results and limits: The donor pool, a small one, limited the genetic and exposure-history diversity represented.

All donors were Caucasian adults living in Nashville, Tennessee. The CDR3 extends over 14 amino acids. V lost 8 bases to trimming and J lost 3 bases; unmatched junction nucleotides: 6. The germline gives CDR1 LNHNV, CDR2 YYDKDF (reference sequence). This TCR was sampled from a woman between 35 and 50 years old in good health. Some clones in this sample may be carry-over from other donors' samples. The chain couples TRBV15 to TRBJ1-5; 8 bases fit TRBD1. What was sequenced was PBMCs. The CDR3 protein is CATSMTGVNQPQHF. CDR3 DNA sequence: TGTGCCACCTCGATGACAGGGGTCAATCAGCCCCAGCATTTT.